This T cell receptor beta chain was retrieved from a study of identifying expanded T cells in peripheral blood. Overall study results and limits: Two-week clone count variance significantly increased as total template count grew. Technical replicates showed about 1.1 changed clones; two weeks 15 to 20; four weeks 19.

The table came from immunoSEQ multiplex PCR; TCRdb's copy has only in-frame clones and leaves some out. Of 100,000 or so clones in the sample, roughly 90% are singletons; the top ten hold roughly 15%. Concerning this clone: Its antigen is as yet unknown.

Trimming stripped 4 bases from V and 2 bases from J, with 19 bases between. Germline values: CDR1 SNHLY, CDR2 FYNNEI. The CDR3 sequence is 17 residues long. V usage is TRBV2 and J usage is TRBJ2-3; either TRBD1 or TRBD2 may fit D (7 bases each). The sequence was collected from a person aged 18-70 years in good health. Sequencing was done on a sample of blood. The CDR3 DNA follows: TGTGCCAGCAGTGTCAGGGGGGGCCACCTCCTCACAGATACGCAGTATTTT. The encoded protein is CASSVRGGHLLTDTQYF.